What follows are 10 T cell receptor beta chains derived from one specimen sequenced in a study of regulatory T cells in long-lasting Graves disease. Construction of the TCR beta libraries employed iRepertoire HTBI primers in conjunction with Arm-PCR of CDR3 regions. TCRdb reanalysed the multiplex PCR reads using MiXCR and keeps one entry per CDR3 protein. The sample lists some 600,000 distinct CDR3 sequences; around 15% were seen once. Time point here: newly diagnosed GD, antithyroid drugs for less than 3 months. RNA from PBMCs was the source of the TCR library. This same sample was also taken into another study, of T cells in Graves' hyperthyroidism and ophthalmopathy.

The material was peripheral blood mononuclear cells (PBMCs), obtained at new diagnosis, from a patient treated with antithyroid drugs. The receptors originated from a man in his late teens or twenties with Graves disease.

This clonotype was counted between two and nine times. The chain links TRBV30 to TRBJ2-3; 9 bases match TRBD1. This CDR3 has 13 residues. Unmatched junction bases numbered 9, after V lost 6 bases and J lost 8 bases. Germline-derived CDR1 and CDR2 are GTSNPN and SVGIG (reference sequence). CDR3 coding DNA: TGTGCCTGCGCCGGGACAGGGACTGGTACGCAGTATTTT. This translates into CACAGTGTGTQYF. Drawing the rest from reference TRBV30 and TRBJ2-3, the complete variable domain is SQTIHQWPATLVQPVGSPLSLECTVEGTSNPNLYWYRQAAGRGLQLLFYSVGIGQISSEVPQNLSASRPQDRQFILSSKKLLLSDSGFYLCACAGTGTGTQYFGPGTRLTVL.

This clonotype was picked up many times. The V call is TRBV12-3 or TRBV12-4, the J call TRBJ2-5; 7 bases are shared with TRBD1. Trimming removed 3 bases from V and 1 base from J; junction bases left unmatched: 5. The CDR3 is 15 amino acids. The CDR3 sequence: CASSFARGSQETQYF. CDR3 sequence (DNA): TGTGCCAGCAGTTTTGCCAGGGGGAGCCAAGAGACCCAGTACTTC.

This clonotype was observed many times. This chain joins TRBV20-1 and TRBJ2-5; 13 nucleotides align to TRBD2. CDR1 DFQATT and CDR2 SNEGSKA come from the germline V gene (reference sequence). This CDR3 comprises 17 residues. J lost 4 bases, V lost 3 bases, and 11 bases had no gene match. As DNA, the CDR3 is TGCAGTGCTAGGGCTGGGACTAGCGGGAATCCCGTAGAGACCCAGTACTTC. Translating gives CSARAGTSGNPVETQYF.

This clonotype was recorded many times. The chain is built from TRBV6-1 and TRBJ2-1; tentatively, D is TRBD2 (5 bases). V dropped 1 base and J dropped 3 bases, with 7 bases sitting between them. The germline V gene encodes CDR1 MNHNS and CDR2 SASEGT. The CDR3 loop spans 14 amino acids. The CDR3 is CASSEETSYNEQFF. DNA of the CDR3: TGTGCCAGCAGTGAAGAAACTAGCTACAATGAGCAGTTCTTC.

Only a few counts were recorded for this clonotype. The rearrangement joins TRBV9 to TRBJ1-1; no clear D. CDR1 SGDLS and CDR2 YYNGEE come from the germline V gene. This CDR3 has 13 residues. Trimming pared 1 base from V and 5 bases from J, leaving 9 bases between. CDR3 residues: CASSVRSGTEAFF. As DNA, the CDR3 is TGTGCCAGCAGCGTAAGATCGGGAACTGAAGCTTTCTTT.

J is TRBJ1-1 and V is TRBV9; no firm D call. This CDR3 contains 15 residues. V lost 4 bases and J 1 base, leaving 14 bases between the germline ends. Germline-derived CDR1 and CDR2 are SGDLS and YYNGEE. The CDR3 reads CASSFYSSSNTEAFF. CDR3 nucleotide sequence: TGTGCCAGCAGCTTTTACAGTAGTTCGAACACTGAAGCTTTCTTT. The whole variable domain, filled in from reference TRBV9 and TRBJ1-1, reads DSGVTQTPKHLITATGQRVTLRCSPRSGDLSVYWYQQSLDQGLQFLIQYYNGEERAKGNILERFSAQQFPDLHSELNLSSLELGDSALYFCASSFYSSSNTEAFFGQGTRLTVV.

CDR3 sequence (DNA): TGTGCCAGCAGTAGACTATGGGACCCCGACCTCACAGATACGCAGTATTTT. Protein: CASSRLWDPDLTDTQYF. This sequence joins TRBV6-2 or TRBV6-3 and TRBJ2-3; D assignment may be TRBD1 or TRBD2 (5 bases each). From germline, CDR1 is MNHEY and CDR2 SVGEGT. The CDR3 consists of 17 residues. Trimming removed 5 bases from V and 2 bases from J, with 20 bases in between.

CDR3 loop: CSAQAGGGEQYF. CDR3 coding DNA: TGCAGCGCTCAAGCGGGAGGCGGCGAGCAGTACTTC. J is TRBJ2-7 and V is TRBV29-1, with TRBD2 matching 9 bases. The germline CDR1 and CDR2 sequences are SQVTM and ANQGSEA. V shed 7 bases and J 6 bases; nucleotides not matched to a gene: 7. The CDR3 runs to 12 residues.

This clonotype was detected ten times or more. The rearrangement uses TRBV3-1 and TRBJ2-7, with a tentative D call TRBD2 (5 bases). CDR1 is LGHDT, CDR2 YNNKEL, per germline (reference sequence). This CDR3 is built from 13 residues. The germline V and J ends were trimmed by 3 bases and 2 bases, with 8 bases remaining between them. The CDR3: CASSQRAAYEQYF. The CDR3, as DNA: TGTGCCAGCAGCCAGAGGGCGGCCTACGAGCAGTACTTC.

In its sample, this clonotype was seen a few times. Its ends do not fully match the called genes, so a read error is possible. The chain has TRBV2 and TRBJ2-1; possibly TRBD2 for D (5 bases). In germline, CDR1 is SNHLY, CDR2 FYNNEI. The CDR3 covers 12 residues. The CDR3 nucleotides read TGTGCCGGCAGCGTGGGGAGCGATGAGCAGTTCTTC. Its protein product is CAGSVGSDEQFF.